The 22 T cell receptor beta chains reported below all come from one sample, sequenced in a study of blood T cell repertoires in COVID-19. Data came from immunoSEQ multiplex PCR; TCRdb stores just in-frame clones and leaves some out. Altogether 150,000 to 200,000 clones are present, roughly 90% being singletons, with the ten largest covering about 2.6%. The sample taken for sequencing was peripheral blood. Receptors originate from a man between 60 and 70 years old with acute or convalescent COVID-19.

V gene TRBV24-1 combines with J gene TRBJ2-3; 9 bases align to TRBD2. The V gene's germline CDR1 is KGHDR and CDR2 SFDVKD. J gave up 4 bases and V 5 bases, and 6 bases lay outside the gene matches. The CDR3 has 15 residues. The CDR3 here is CATSGRGGAADTQYF. The CDR3, as DNA: TGTGCCACCAGTGGTCGCGGGGGGGCCGCAGATACGCAGTATTTT.

This chain uses TRBV5-1 with TRBJ2-2; tentative D call: TRBD1 (6 bases). Looked up from germline, CDR1 is SGHRS and CDR2 is YFSETQ. The CDR3 is made up of 15 amino acids. V was cut by 7 bases and J by 1 base, with 14 bases left in between. The CDR3 DNA reads TGCGCCAGCCGAGAAAAGACAGGGAACACCGGGGAGCTGTTTTTT. It is translated as CASREKTGNTGELFF.

The chain joins TRBV15 to TRBJ2-5; D may be TRBD2 (6 bases). Trimming removed 0 bases at V and 2 bases at J, with 7 bases between. Germline V gene data show CDR1 as LNHNV and CDR2 as YYDKDF (reference sequence). This CDR3 region has 14 residues. The CDR3 loop reads CATSRDAGQETQYF. Written as DNA, the CDR3 is TGTGCCACCAGCAGAGATGCGGGACAAGAGACCCAGTACTTC.

The V gene is TRBV5-1, the J gene TRBJ1-1, with TRBD1 identical over 7 bases. J was trimmed by 7 bases and V by 5 bases; bases with no gene match: 11. Germline values: CDR1 SGHRS, CDR2 YFSETQ. The CDR3 loop spans 14 amino acids. The CDR3 sequence is CASSFRQGDSEAFF. The CDR3 nucleotides read TGCGCCAGCAGTTTCAGACAGGGAGATAGTGAAGCTTTCTTT.

This clone was counted once. J is TRBJ2-3 and V is TRBV18; 14 nucleotides match TRBD2. The trim removed 1 base at V and 7 bases at J, leaving 7 bases unmatched. The CDR3 runs to 17 residues. From germline, CDR1 is KGHSH and CDR2 LQKENI. The DNA of the CDR3 is TGTGCCAGCTCACCACTGACCGGGACTAGCGGGGGTAATACGCAGTATTTT. It codes for CASSPLTGTSGGNTQYF. The variable domain in full, with the rest retrieved from reference TRBV18 and TRBJ2-3, is NAGVMQNPRHLVRRRGQEARLRCSPMKGHSHVYWYRQLPEEGLKFMVYLQKENIIDESGMPKERFSAEFPKEGPSILRIQQVVRGDSAAYFCASSPLTGTSGGNTQYFGPGTRLTVL.

The rearrangement links TRBV7-2 to TRBJ1-1; a possible D gene is TRBD1 (6 bases). CDR3 length: 14 amino acids. Trimming removed 6 bases at V and 0 bases at J, with 11 bases between. Germline V gene data show CDR1 as SGHTA and CDR2 as FQGNSA. CDR3 protein: CASRSNRVNTEAFF. CDR3 sequence (DNA): TGTGCCAGCAGAAGTAACAGGGTGAACACTGAAGCTTTCTTT.

This chain connects TRBV7-9 to TRBJ1-5, with a tentative D call TRBD1 (6 bases). The CDR3 has 17 residues. Germline V CDR1 and CDR2: SEHNR, FQNEAQ (reference sequence). Trimming left V 2 bases short and J 0 bases short, with 14 bases between. The CDR3 coding sequence is TGTGCCAGCAGCTTAATTAGGACAGCGGATAGCAATCAGCCCCAGCATTTT. This sequence encodes CASSLIRTADSNQPQHF.

The genes are TRBV10-3 and TRBJ1-6; tentative D call: TRBD1 (5 bases). The V gene lost 2 bases and the J gene lost 7 bases, with 12 bases spanning the gap. This CDR3 contains 15 residues. Germline-derived CDR1 and CDR2 are ENHRY and SYGVKD. This CDR3 reads CAISEGTGLNSPLHF. CDR3 nucleotide sequence: TGTGCCATCAGTGAGGGCACAGGCCTAAATTCACCCCTCCACTTT.

J is TRBJ1-1 and V is TRBV24-1; D uncertain. The germline V gene has CDR1 KGHDR and CDR2 SFDVKD. The CDR3 extends over 13 amino acids. V lost 1 base and J lost 2, with 4 bases in between. CDR3 in amino acids: CATSDFRNTEAFF. In nucleotides, the CDR3 is TGTGCCACCAGTGATTTCCGTAACACTGAAGCTTTCTTT.

This clone was detected only once. The V call is TRBV18, the J call TRBJ1-6, with D perhaps TRBD1 (6 bases). This CDR3 contains 15 residues. Deletions cut 0 bases from V and 5 bases from J, with 8 bases between. Germline values: CDR1 KGHSH, CDR2 LQKENI. The CDR3 region has the DNA TGTGCCAGCTCACCACCGACAGGAAATAATTCACCCCTCCACTTT. It encodes CASSPPTGNNSPLHF.

The chain recombines TRBV18 with TRBJ1-3, with D hard to call. V was cut by 2 bases and J by 1 base, with 6 bases left in between. Germline loops: CDR1 KGHSH, CDR2 LQKENI. The length of the CDR3 is 14 residues. CDR3 DNA: TGTGCCAGCTCACCAGGGCTTTCTGGAAACACCATATATTTT. It translates to CASSPGLSGNTIYF.

The chain combines TRBV11-2 with TRBJ2-7; the D gene is possibly TRBD2 (6 bases). The CDR3 totals 14 residues. V was cut by 5 bases and J by 2 bases, with 13 bases left in between. Germline CDR1 is SGHAT and CDR2 is FQNNGV. The CDR3 loop is CASSPLRGAYEQYF. DNA for the CDR3: TGTGCCAGCAGCCCTCTGCGGGGAGCCTACGAGCAGTACTTC.

The chain employs TRBV5-1 and TRBJ1-2; TRBD1 might be the D (5 bases). V lost 0 bases and J lost 7, with 10 bases in between. This CDR3 has 13 residues. The germline gives CDR1 SGHRS, CDR2 YFSETQ. The chain's CDR3 is CASSLGQGPGYTF. In nucleotides, the CDR3 is TGCGCCAGCAGCTTGGGCCAGGGTCCTGGCTACACCTTC.

The rearrangement uses TRBV4-3 and TRBJ2-7; D perhaps matches TRBD1 (5 bases). In germline, CDR1 is LGHNA, CDR2 YSLEER. V lost 0 bases, J lost 2 bases, and 29 bases lay in between. This CDR3 contains 21 residues. The CDR3 loop reads CASSQEFWGQSRGRTTYEQYF. In DNA form, the CDR3 reads TGCGCCAGCAGCCAAGAGTTTTGGGGTCAGTCGCGCGGACGGACAACCTACGAGCAGTACTTC.

The CDR3 region has the DNA TGTGCCAGCAGCGTAGGAGACTATTCTCGAGGTACGCAGTATTTT. This codes for CASSVGDYSRGTQYF. The chain recombines TRBV9 with TRBJ2-3, with a possible D match to TRBD2 (5 bases). This CDR3 contains 15 residues. The germline CDR1 and CDR2 sequences are SGDLS and YYNGEE. The V and J ends lost 0 bases and 8 bases respectively, with 16 bases between them.

The chain recombines TRBV3-1 (or the pseudogene TRBV3-2) with TRBJ2-2; 8 bases fit TRBD2. The CDR3 extends over 15 amino acids. CDR1 and CDR2 from the germline V gene are LGHDT and YNNKEL (reference sequence). The J segment lost 6 bases and the V segment lost 2 bases, leaving 5 bases of the junction unmatched. CDR3 DNA sequence: TGTGCCAGCAGCCAAAGACTAGCGCAGCCCGGGGAGCTGTTTTTT. Translation: CASSQRLAQPGELFF.

The DNA for the CDR3 is TGTGCCACCTGCCCAAAGAGGAGCTCCTACGAGCAGTACTTC. Translation: CATCPKRSSYEQYF. J is TRBJ2-7 and V is TRBV15; D remains unclear. V gave up 8 bases and J gave up 0 bases, with 14 bases separating them. The CDR3 is made up of 14 amino acids. The germline V gene has CDR1 LNHNV and CDR2 YYDKDF (reference sequence).

V usage is TRBV2 and J usage is TRBJ1-5, with D tentatively TRBD1 (5 bases). The CDR3 runs 14 residues. Germline V CDR1 and CDR2: SNHLY, FYNNEI. The V end was cut by 4 bases, the J end by 3 bases, with 10 bases between. The CDR3 loop is CASSGQGYNQPQHF. The CDR3 coding sequence is TGTGCCAGCAGTGGGCAGGGATACAATCAGCCCCAGCATTTT.

The chain uses TRBV28 and TRBJ2-7; the D gene is possibly TRBD2 (5 bases). In germline, CDR1 is MDHEN, CDR2 SYDVKM. This CDR3 has 13 residues. The germline V and J ends were trimmed by 11 bases and 0 bases, with 14 bases remaining between them. The CDR3 DNA is TGTGCCGCCGGGATAGGGAGCTCCTACGAGCAGTACTTC. Its translation is CAAGIGSSYEQYF.

The rearrangement uses TRBV3-1 (or the pseudogene TRBV3-2) and TRBJ1-6, with D uncertain. There are 16 residues in the CDR3. Trimming pared 0 bases from V and 6 bases from J, leaving 12 bases between. CDR1 and CDR2 from the germline V gene are LGHDT and YNNKEL (reference sequence). The CDR3 DNA is TGTGCCAGCAGCCAAGATCGGAGGGCGGTTAATTCACCCCTCCACTTT. This translates into CASSQDRRAVNSPLHF.

V usage is TRBV9 and J usage is TRBJ2-3; D might be TRBD1 (7 bases). From germline, CDR1 is SGDLS and CDR2 YYNGEE. This CDR3 spans 15 amino acids. Trimming removed 4 bases from V and 2 bases from J, with 14 bases in between. The CDR3 region has the DNA TGTGCCAGCAGCCCCAGGGGGACTTTCACAGATACGCAGTATTTT. Translated: CASSPRGTFTDTQYF.

The chain links TRBV5-1 to TRBJ2-1, with D possibly TRBD1 on 6 matching bases. Germline CDR1 reads SGHRS; CDR2 reads YFSETQ. Trimming removed 4 bases from V and 12 bases from J, with 11 bases in between. The CDR3 is 11 residues long. This chain's CDR3 is CASSEDRRQFF. In DNA, the CDR3 is TGCGCCAGCAGCGAAGACAGGCGGCAGTTCTTC.